The entry below gives a single T cell receptor beta chain sequence along with its context. Its specificity is not known. At one boundary the junction diverges from the germline segment, which might be a read error. CDR3 size: 13 residues. Germline CDR1 and CDR2: SNHLY and FYNNEI. CDR3 and TCR beta VDJ profiling relied on a genomic DNA template. TCRdb fed the reads into MiXCR, producing one record per CDR3 protein. There are 150,000 to 160,000 distinct CDR3 sequences in the sample; roughly 54% occur only once, and around 12% lies in the top ten. This entry is derived from a study of CD8+CD57+ T cells in acquired aplastic anemia. Overall study: The study obtained an average of roughly 3 ug of DNA from sorted CD4+ and CD8+ cells. General study findings and limits: Patients and controls shared under 35 CD8+ CDR3 sequences, highly expressed in patients.

By flow cytometry, patients selected for sequencing had shown an expansion of CD8+CD57+ cells. All participating patients were living with severe acquired aplastic anemia. Sequenced sample: sorted CD4+, CD8+, or CD8+CD57+ T cells (not recorded which) from PBMCs. The J gene is TRBJ2-7, the V gene TRBV2; D perhaps matches TRBD1 (5 bases). This TCR derives from a human donor with aplastic anemia. The CDR3 protein is CAGRKGLPYEQYF. CDR3 nucleotide sequence: TGTGCCGGCAGGAAGGGGCTCCCCTACGAGCAGTACTTC. The complete variable domain, with remaining parts taken from reference TRBV2 and TRBJ2-7, reads EPEVTQTPSHQVTQMGQEVILRCVPISNHLYFYWYRQILGQKVEFLVSFYNNEISEKSEIFDDQFSVERPDGSNFTLKIRSTKLEDSAMYFCAGRKGLPYEQYFGPGTRLTVT.